A selection of T cell receptor beta chains follows, all from one sample in a study of blood T cell repertoires in COVID-19. Some clones are missing from TCRdb's copy, which holds only in-frame ones; the method was immunoSEQ multiplex PCR. This repertoire shows hundreds of thousands of clones, roughly nine tenths found once; its top ten account for about 1.1%. The source material was PBMCs or T cells enriched from blood (not recorded which). These receptors originate from a man aged 25 to 40 who had recovered from COVID-19. Both conserved end residues are part of each CDR3. A D gene is named only where the DNA matches it firmly. Clone size, where shown, is once, few, many, or a class for clones that have expanded.

j_call d_call v_call clone_size cdr3_nt cdr3_aa
TRBJ2-5 . TRBV5-1 . TGCGCCAGCAGCTATGGACAGTTACAAGAGACCCAGTACTTC CASSYGQLQETQYF
TRBJ2-3 TRBD2 TRBV18 . TGTGCCAGCTCACCACCCGGGACTAGCACCATAAGCGATACGCAGTATTTT CASSPPGTSTISDTQYF
TRBJ1-1 . TRBV6-1 few TGTGCCAGCAGAGAAGAGGGAGGGTACACTGAAGCTTTCTTT CASREEGGYTEAFF
TRBJ1-2 . TRBV7-8 once TGTGCCAGCAGCTTAACAGATACTTCTAACTATGGCTACACCTTC CASSLTDTSNYGYTF
TRBJ1-2 TRBD1 TRBV30 . TGTGCCTGGAGGCAACTTCAGGGGGGCCTGAACCTCTATGGCTACACCTTC CAWRQLQGGLNLYGYTF
TRBJ1-2 . TRBV25-1 . TGTGCCAGCAGGTCGGAGACGGGCTACACCTTC CASRSETGYTF
TRBJ1-1 . TRBV18 . TGTGCCAGCTCAAGTACAGGGAACACTGAAGCTTTCTTT CASSSTGNTEAFF
TRBJ2-2 TRBD1 TRBV6-6 . TGTGCCAGCAACTTGGACAGGGGGTCGAACACCGGGGAGCTGTTTTTT CASNLDRGSNTGELFF
TRBJ1-6 . TRBV5-4 . TGTGCCAGCAGCAGGGACGGGGGAACGAGTAATTCACCCCTCCACTTT CASSRDGGTSNSPLHF
TRBJ2-5 . TRBV7-6 once TGTGCCAGCAGCTTCAGCCAGGGGGAGTGGGGGGCCCAGTACTTC CASSFSQGEWGAQYF
TRBJ1-6 TRBD1 TRBV5-6 . TGTGCCAGCAGCCCGGACAGGACGATTTCACCCCTCCACTTT CASSPDRTISPLHF
TRBJ2-7 . TRBV27 . TGTGCCAGCAGTTTAGGTACCAGTTACGAGCAGTACTTC CASSLGTSYEQYF
TRBJ2-1 TRBD1 TRBV6-6 . TGTGCCAGCAGTTCCTGGGACAGGGGAAACAATGAGCAGTTCTTC CASSSWDRGNNEQFF
TRBJ2-7 TRBD1 TRBV30 . TGTGCCTGGGAGGGGACAGTAATAGGCGAGCAGTACTTC CAWEGTVIGEQYF
TRBJ1-4 . TRBV6-5 . TGTGCCAGCAGTTACTTAGAGGAGGTCGAAAAACTGTTTTTT CASSYLEEVEKLFF
TRBJ2-3 . TRBV29-1 . TGCAGCGTTGGTCGGAGTCTCACAGATACGCAGTATTTT CSVGRSLTDTQYF
TRBJ2-3 TRBD2 TRBV19 . TGTGCCAGTAGTATGAGGATAGGAGCGGGAGGAACAGATACGCAGTATTTT CASSMRIGAGGTDTQYF
TRBJ1-1 . TRBV6-5 . TGTGCCAGCAGGAAAACAGAGAGGAACACTGAAGCTTTCTTT CASRKTERNTEAFF
TRBJ1-2 . TRBV7-9 . TGTGCCAGCAGCTTATTCCAGGGGAAGGACACCTTC CASSLFQGKDTF
TRBJ2-1 TRBD1 TRBV18 . TGTGCCAGCCACCCCCCGACAGGGGGTGAGCAGTTCTTC CASHPPTGGEQFF
TRBJ1-2 . TRBV9 . TGTGCCAGCAGCGAGGGGGGGCCCGAGGGCTACACCTTC CASSEGGPEGYTF
TRBJ2-7 TRBD2 TRBV10-3 . TGTGCCATCAGTGGCCTGGGACTAGCGGGAAGTTATTCCTACGAGCAGTACTTC CAISGLGLAGSYSYEQYF
TRBJ2-3 TRBD2 TRBV7-9 once TGTGCCAGCAGCTTAGCACTAGCGGAAAGCACAGATACGCAGTATTTT CASSLALAESTDTQYF
TRBJ1-2 TRBD1 TRBV3-1/TRBV3-2 . TGTGCCAGCAGCCATTCCGACAGGGGGGATGGCTACACCTTC CASSHSDRGDGYTF
TRBJ2-1 TRBD2 TRBV7-9 . TGTGCCAGCAGCCGACAAGGACTAGCGGGGAATGACAATGAGCAGTTCTTC CASSRQGLAGNDNEQFF